The sequence of this T cell receptor (beta chain) was determined in a study of T cell responses to AZD1222 COVID-19 vaccine. Study-level information: Pooling was applied to second doses at about 4 or about 12 weeks.

The method was immunoSEQ multiplex PCR; TCRdb's version includes in-frame clones alone and lacks a portion of them. The sample lists fewer than 150,000 clones; 84% were seen once. As to this clone: Its antigen remains unknown.

General study findings and limits: Repertoires were collected only later (after the peak T cell response had occurred). Two AZD1222 doses significantly raised spike-specific TCR breadth and depth over controls.

This TCR was recovered from an adult in good health. Sequencing was performed on peripheral blood, taken on day 0 of AZD1222 vaccination.

The CDR3 reads CASSEVGGGLDIQYF. The CDR3 DNA sequence: TGTGCCAGCAGTGAAGTCGGCGGGGGCCTTGACATTCAGTACTTC. The chain uses TRBV6-1 and TRBJ2-4, with D possibly matching TRBD2 (7 bases). The length of the CDR3 is 15 residues. Between the trimmed V and J ends, which lost 1 base and 8 bases, there was a span of 15 bases. Germline values: CDR1 MNHNS, CDR2 SASEGT.